The source of this T cell receptor (beta chain) is a study of T cell responses to AZD1222 COVID-19 vaccine. General study points: Spike-specific TCR breadth and depth both grew after two AZD1222 doses. After the peak T cell response, and only then, were repertoires sampled. With dominance at 160-218 and 743-854, vaccine-associated CD4 TCRs spanned spike.

About this clone itself: Its matching antigen is unknown.

Trimming took 5 bases from V and 1 from J, leaving 2 bases between them. Germline V gives CDR1 LNHNV, CDR2 YYDKDF (reference sequence). The CDR3 is 11 amino acids. Timing groups of about 4 and about 12 weeks for second doses were pooled. Libraries were prepared by immunoSEQ multiplex PCR; TCRdb keeps only in-frame clonotypes and omits some of them. The top ten clones hold roughly 3.3% of a sample with about 160,000 clones, around 90% of them seen once. This chain joins TRBV15 and TRBJ1-1; D gene unclear. Specimen: peripheral blood, collected 28 days after the second AZD1222 dose. The origin of this receptor is an adult who received the AZD1222 COVID-19 vaccine. CDR3 nucleotide sequence: TGTGCCACCAGCGAGAACACTGAAGCTTTCTTT. Protein: CATSENTEAFF.